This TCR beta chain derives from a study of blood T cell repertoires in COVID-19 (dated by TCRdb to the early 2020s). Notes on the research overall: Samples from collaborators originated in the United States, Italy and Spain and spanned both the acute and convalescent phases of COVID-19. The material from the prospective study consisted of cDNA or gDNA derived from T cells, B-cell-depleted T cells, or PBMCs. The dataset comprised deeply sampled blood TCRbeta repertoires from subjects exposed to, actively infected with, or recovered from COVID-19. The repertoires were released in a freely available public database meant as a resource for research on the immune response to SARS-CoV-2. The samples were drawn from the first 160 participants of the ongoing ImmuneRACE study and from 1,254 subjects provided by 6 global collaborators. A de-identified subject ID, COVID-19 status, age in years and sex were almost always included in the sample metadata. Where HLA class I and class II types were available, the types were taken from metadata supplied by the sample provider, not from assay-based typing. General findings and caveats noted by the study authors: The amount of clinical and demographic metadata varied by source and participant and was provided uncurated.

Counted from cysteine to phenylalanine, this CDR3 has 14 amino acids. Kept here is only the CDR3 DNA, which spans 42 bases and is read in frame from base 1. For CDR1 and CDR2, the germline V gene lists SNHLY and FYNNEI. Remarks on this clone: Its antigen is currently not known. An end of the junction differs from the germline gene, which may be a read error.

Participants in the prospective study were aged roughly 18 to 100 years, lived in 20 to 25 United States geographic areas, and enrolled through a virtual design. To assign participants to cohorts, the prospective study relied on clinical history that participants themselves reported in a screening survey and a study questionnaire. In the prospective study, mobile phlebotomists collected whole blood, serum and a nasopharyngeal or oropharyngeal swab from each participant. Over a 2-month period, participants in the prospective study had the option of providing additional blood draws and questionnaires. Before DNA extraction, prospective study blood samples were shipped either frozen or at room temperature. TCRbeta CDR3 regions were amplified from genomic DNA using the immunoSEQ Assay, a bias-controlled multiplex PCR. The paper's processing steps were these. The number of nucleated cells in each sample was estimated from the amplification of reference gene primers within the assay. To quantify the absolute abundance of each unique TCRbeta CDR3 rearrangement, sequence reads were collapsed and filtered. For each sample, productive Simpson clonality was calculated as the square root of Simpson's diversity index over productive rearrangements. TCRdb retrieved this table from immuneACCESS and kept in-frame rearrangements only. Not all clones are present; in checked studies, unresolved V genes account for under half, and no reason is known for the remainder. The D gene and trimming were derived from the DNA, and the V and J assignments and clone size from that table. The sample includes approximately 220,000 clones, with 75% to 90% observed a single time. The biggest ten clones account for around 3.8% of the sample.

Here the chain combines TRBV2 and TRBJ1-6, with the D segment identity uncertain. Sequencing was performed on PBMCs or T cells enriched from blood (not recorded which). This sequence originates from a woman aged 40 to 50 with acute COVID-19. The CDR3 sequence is CASIPGEEGSPLHF. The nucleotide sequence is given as TGTGCTAGCATTCCGGGCGAGGAGGGTTCACCCCTCCACTTT.